The table lists the clone carrying this TCR beta chain with a count of one. What it binds is not known. Researchers ran the PCR with 60 Vbeta and 13 Jbeta primers. Clones were sequenced by immunoSEQ multiplex PCR, and TCRdb holds only the in-frame ones, with some missing. Among 100,000 or so clones, roughly 80% were seen once, and the ten largest hold just over 2.5%. This sample is part of a study of cytomegalovirus exposure and HLA in healthy donors. Study observations and caveats: Among the sequence variants, a highly shared cluster was likely an artifact of sequencing. According to reports, the classifier identified cytomegalovirus status with high specificity and sensitivity.

The CDR3 sequence is 17 residues long. CDR1 is SNHLY and CDR2 is FYNNEI in the germline V gene. V was cut by 2 bases and J by 8 bases, with 19 bases left in between. The rearrangement joins TRBV2 to TRBJ1-6, with no clear D. Specimen: PBMCs. The source is a man aged 35-49 years in good health and CMV-seronegative. The CDR3 DNA follows: TGTGCCAGCAGTGAATTAGTCGGGGAAACACGTCATTCACCCCTCCACTTT. It yields the protein CASSELVGETRHSPLHF.